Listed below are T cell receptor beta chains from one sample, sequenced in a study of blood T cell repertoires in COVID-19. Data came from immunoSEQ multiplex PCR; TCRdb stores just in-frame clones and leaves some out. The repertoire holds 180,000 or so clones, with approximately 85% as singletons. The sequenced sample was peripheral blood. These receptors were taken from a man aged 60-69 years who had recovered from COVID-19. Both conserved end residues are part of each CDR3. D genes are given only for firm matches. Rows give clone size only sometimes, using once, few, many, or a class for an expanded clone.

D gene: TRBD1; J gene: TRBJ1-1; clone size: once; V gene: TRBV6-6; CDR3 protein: CATRTGNTEAFF; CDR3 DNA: TGTGCCACCCGGACAGGAAACACTGAAGCTTTCTTT
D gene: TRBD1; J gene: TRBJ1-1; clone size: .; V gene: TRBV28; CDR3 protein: CASKSTTGPTEAFF; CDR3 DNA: TGTGCCAGCAAAAGCACGACAGGGCCCACTGAAGCTTTCTTT
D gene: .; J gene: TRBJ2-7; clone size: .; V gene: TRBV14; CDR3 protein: CASSQAQGVVYEQYF; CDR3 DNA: TGTGCCAGCAGCCAAGCCCAGGGTGTAGTCTACGAGCAGTACTTC
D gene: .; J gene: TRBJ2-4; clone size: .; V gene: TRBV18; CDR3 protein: CASSPQGGVAKNIQYF; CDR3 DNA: TGTGCCAGCTCCCCGCAGGGGGGTGTAGCCAAAAACATTCAGTACTTC
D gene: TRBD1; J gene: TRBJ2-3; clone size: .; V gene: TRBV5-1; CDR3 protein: CASTLLQGMSTDTQYF; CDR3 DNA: TGCGCCAGCACCCTCCTACAGGGGATGAGCACAGATACGCAGTATTTT
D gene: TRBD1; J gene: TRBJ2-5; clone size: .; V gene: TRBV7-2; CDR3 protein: CASSPRTGTETQYF; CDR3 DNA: TGTGCCAGCAGCCCGCGGACAGGGACGGAGACCCAGTACTTC
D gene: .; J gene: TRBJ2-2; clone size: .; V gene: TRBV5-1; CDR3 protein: CASSSLGRSTNTGELFF; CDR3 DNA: TGCGCCAGCAGCTCCTTGGGCAGATCTACGAACACCGGGGAGCTGTTTTTT
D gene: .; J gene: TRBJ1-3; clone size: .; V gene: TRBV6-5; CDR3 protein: CASGSTGDGNTIYF; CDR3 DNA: TGTGCCAGCGGGAGCACGGGGGACGGAAACACCATATATTTT
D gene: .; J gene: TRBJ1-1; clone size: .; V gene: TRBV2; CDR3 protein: CASSERAGERNTEAFF; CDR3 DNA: TGTGCCAGCAGTGAAAGGGCAGGGGAGAGAAACACTGAAGCTTTCTTT
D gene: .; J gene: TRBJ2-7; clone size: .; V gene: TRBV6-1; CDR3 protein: CASSDGRRLKGYEQYF; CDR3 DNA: TGTGCCAGCAGTGATGGGCGTCGGCTAAAAGGCTACGAGCAGTACTTC
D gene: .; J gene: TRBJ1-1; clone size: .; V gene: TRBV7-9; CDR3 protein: CASSLSAGLSEAFF; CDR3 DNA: TGTGCCAGCAGCTTATCGGCGGGCTTGAGTGAAGCTTTCTTT
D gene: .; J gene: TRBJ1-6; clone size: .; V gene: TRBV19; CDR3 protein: CASSITLRGLNNSPLHF; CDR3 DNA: TGTGCCAGTAGTATCACGCTGCGGGGGCTCAATAATTCACCCCTCCACTTT
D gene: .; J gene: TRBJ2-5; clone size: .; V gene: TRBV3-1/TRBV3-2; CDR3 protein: CASSAWDFQETQYF; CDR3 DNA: TGTGCCAGCAGCGCCTGGGACTTCCAAGAGACCCAGTACTTC
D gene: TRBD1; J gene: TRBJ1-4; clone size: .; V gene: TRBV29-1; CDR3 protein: CSVAGQGGNEKLFF; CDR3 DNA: TGCAGCGTTGCGGGACAGGGTGGGAATGAAAAACTGTTTTTT
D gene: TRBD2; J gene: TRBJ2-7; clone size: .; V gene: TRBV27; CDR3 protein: CASSRLGGETFYEQYF; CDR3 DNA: TGTGCCAGCAGCCGTTTGGGAGGGGAAACCTTCTACGAGCAGTACTTC
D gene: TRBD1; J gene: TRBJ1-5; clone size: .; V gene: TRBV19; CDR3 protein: CASSGTGVDQPQHF; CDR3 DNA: TGTGCCAGTAGTGGGACAGGGGTGGATCAGCCCCAGCATTTT
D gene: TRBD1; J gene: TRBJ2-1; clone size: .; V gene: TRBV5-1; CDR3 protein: CASSLVDRANEQFF; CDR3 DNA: TGCGCCAGCAGCTTGGTTGACAGGGCTAATGAGCAGTTCTTC
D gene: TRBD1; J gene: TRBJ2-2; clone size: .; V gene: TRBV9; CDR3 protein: CASSVGGGADWVTGELFF; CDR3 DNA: TGTGCCAGCAGCGTAGGAGGGGGCGCGGATTGGGTCACCGGGGAGCTGTTTTTT
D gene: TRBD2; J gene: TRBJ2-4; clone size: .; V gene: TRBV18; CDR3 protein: CASSRTSETKNIQYF; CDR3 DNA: TGTGCCAGCTCGCGCACTAGCGAAACCAAAAACATTCAGTACTTC
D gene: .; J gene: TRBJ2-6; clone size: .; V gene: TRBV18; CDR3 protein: CASSPNQGLNSGANVLTF; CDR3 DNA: TGTGCCAGCTCACCTAACCAGGGGCTCAACTCTGGGGCCAACGTCCTGACTTTC
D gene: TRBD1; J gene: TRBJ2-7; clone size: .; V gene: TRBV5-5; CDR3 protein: CASSLGQGATLYEQYF; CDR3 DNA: TGTGCCAGCAGCTTGGGACAGGGGGCGACATTATACGAGCAGTACTTC
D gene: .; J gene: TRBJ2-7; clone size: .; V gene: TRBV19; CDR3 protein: CASSLLDRDEQYF; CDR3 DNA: TGTGCCAGTAGTCTCCTTGACAGAGACGAGCAGTACTTC
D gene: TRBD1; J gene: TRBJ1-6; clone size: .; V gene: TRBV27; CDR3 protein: CASSRSRDRGFMSLHF; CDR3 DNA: TGTGCCAGCAGTCGCTCCCGGGACAGGGGGTTTATGTCCCTCCACTTT
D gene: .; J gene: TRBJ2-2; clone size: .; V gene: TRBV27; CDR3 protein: CASSSPGDTGELFF; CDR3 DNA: TGTGCCAGCAGTTCGCCAGGGGACACCGGGGAGCTGTTTTTT
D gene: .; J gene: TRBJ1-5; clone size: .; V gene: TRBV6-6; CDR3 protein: CASSYDTGGNQPQHF; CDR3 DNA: TGTGCCAGCAGTTATGACACGGGAGGCAATCAGCCCCAGCATTTT
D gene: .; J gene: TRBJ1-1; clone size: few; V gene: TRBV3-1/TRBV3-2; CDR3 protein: CASSSDGEDTEAFF; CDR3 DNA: TGTGCCAGCAGCTCAGATGGGGAGGACACTGAAGCTTTCTTT
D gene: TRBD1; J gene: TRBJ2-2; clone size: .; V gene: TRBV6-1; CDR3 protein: CASSEQDRGRDGELFF; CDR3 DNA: TGTGCCAGCAGTGAACAGGACAGGGGGCGGGACGGGGAGCTGTTTTTT
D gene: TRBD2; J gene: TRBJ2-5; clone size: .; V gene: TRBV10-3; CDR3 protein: CAISVRLAGFETQYF; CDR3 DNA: TGTGCCATCAGTGTTCGACTAGCGGGGTTTGAGACCCAGTACTTC
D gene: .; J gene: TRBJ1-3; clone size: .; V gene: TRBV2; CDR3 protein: CASRIRVTGNTIYF; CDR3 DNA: TGTGCCAGCAGGATCAGGGTTACCGGAAACACCATATATTTT
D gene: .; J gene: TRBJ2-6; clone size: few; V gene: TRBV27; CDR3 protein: CASSLRRGYGANVLTF; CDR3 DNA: TGTGCCAGCAGTTTAAGGAGAGGGTACGGGGCCAACGTCCTGACTTTC
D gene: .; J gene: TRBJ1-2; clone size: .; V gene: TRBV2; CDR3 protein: CASSKDRGNNYGYTF; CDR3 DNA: TGTGCCAGCAGCAAGGACAGAGGAAATAACTATGGCTACACCTTC
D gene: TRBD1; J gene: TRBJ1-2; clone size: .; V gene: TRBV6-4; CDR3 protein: CASSVHGQGLGGNYGYTF; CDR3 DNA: TGTGCCAGCAGTGTCCACGGACAGGGCCTTGGGGGAAACTATGGCTACACCTTC
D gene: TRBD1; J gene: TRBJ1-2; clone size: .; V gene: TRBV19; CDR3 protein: CASSEDRVISYGYTF; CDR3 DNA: TGTGCCAGTAGTGAGGACAGGGTTATATCCTATGGCTACACCTTC
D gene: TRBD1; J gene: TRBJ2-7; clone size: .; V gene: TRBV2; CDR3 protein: CASSSWPGQGATYEQYF; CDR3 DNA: TGTGCCAGCAGTTCATGGCCCGGTCAGGGGGCAACCTACGAGCAGTACTTC
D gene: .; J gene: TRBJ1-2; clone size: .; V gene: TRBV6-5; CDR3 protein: CASTQGTISYGYTF; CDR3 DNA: TGTGCCAGCACCCAGGGGACAATATCCTATGGCTACACCTTC
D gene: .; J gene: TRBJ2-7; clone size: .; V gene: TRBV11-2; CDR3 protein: CASSLEVRPYEQYF; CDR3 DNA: TGTGCCAGCAGCTTAGAAGTCAGGCCCTACGAGCAGTACTTC
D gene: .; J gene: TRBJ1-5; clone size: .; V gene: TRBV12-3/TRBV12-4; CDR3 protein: CASSRGGNQPQHF; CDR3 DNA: TGTGCCAGCAGCCGTGGAGGGAATCAGCCCCAGCATTTT
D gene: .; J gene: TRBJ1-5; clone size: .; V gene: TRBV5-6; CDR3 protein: CASSSGLSNQPQHF; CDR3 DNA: TGTGCCAGCAGTTCGGGACTGAGCAATCAGCCCCAGCATTTT
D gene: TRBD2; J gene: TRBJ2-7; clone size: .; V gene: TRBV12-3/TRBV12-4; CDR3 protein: CASSFLAGREQYF; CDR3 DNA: TGTGCCAGCAGTTTTCTAGCGGGGCGCGAGCAGTACTTC
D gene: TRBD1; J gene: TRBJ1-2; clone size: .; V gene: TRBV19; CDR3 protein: CASSITIFGQGYGYTF; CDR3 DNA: TGTGCCAGTAGTATCACCATCTTCGGACAGGGCTATGGCTACACCTTC
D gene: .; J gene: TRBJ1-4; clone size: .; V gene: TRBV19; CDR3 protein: CASSIRPRDNEKLFF; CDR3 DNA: TGTGCCAGTAGTATCCGTCCCAGGGATAATGAAAAACTGTTTTTT
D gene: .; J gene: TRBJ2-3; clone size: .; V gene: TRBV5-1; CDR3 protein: CASSLETDTQYF; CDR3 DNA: TGCGCCAGCAGCCTAGAAACAGATACGCAGTATTTT
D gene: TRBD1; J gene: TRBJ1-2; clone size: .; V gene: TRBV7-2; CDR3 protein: CASSEGTGPYGYTF; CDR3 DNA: TGTGCCAGCAGCGAGGGGACAGGCCCCTATGGCTACACCTTC
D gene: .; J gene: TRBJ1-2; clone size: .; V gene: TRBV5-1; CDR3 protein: CASSLDDSSYGYTF; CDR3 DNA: TGCGCCAGCAGCTTGGACGACAGCTCCTATGGCTACACCTTC
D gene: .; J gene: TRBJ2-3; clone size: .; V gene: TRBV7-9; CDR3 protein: CASSSQGPSTDTQYF; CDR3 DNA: TGTGCCAGCAGCTCCCAGGGTCCTAGCACAGATACGCAGTATTTT